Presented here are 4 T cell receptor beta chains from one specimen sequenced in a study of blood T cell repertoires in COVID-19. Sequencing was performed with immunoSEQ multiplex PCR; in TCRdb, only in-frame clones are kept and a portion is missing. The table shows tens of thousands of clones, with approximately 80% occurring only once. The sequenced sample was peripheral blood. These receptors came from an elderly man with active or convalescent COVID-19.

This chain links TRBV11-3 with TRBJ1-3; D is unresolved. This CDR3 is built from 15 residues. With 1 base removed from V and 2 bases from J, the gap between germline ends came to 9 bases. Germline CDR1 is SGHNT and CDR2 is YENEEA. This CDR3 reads CASSLGQAPGNTIYF. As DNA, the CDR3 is TGTGCCAGCAGCTTAGGACAAGCCCCTGGAAACACCATATATTTT.

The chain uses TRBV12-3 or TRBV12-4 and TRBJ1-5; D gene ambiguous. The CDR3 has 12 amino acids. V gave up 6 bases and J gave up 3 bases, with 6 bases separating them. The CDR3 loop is CASRSLNQPQHF. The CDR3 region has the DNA TGTGCCAGCAGGTCCCTCAATCAGCCCCAGCATTTT.

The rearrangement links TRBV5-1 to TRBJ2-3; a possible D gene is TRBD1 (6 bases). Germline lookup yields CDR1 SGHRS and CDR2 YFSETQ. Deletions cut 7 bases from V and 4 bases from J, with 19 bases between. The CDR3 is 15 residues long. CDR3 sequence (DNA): TGCGCCAGCCTCAGAACAGGGTCCGGCCCAGATACGCAGTATTTT. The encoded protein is CASLRTGSGPDTQYF.

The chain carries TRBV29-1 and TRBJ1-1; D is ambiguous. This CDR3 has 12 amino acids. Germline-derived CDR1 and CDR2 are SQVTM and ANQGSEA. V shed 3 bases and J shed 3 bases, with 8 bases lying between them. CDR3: CSVEREDTEAFF. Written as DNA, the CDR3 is TGCAGCGTTGAGAGGGAGGACACTGAAGCTTTCTTT.